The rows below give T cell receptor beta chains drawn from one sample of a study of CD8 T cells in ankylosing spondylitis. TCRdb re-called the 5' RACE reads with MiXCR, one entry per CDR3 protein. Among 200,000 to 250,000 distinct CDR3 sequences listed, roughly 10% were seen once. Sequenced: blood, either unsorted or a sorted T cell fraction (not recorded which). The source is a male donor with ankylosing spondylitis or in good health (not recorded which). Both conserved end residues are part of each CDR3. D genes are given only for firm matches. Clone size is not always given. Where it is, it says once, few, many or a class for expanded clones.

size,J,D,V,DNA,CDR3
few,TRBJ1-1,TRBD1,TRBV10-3,TGTGCCATCAGTGAGCCCCTTGGGACAGGGAGAAGGAACACTGAAGCTTTCTTT,CAISEPLGTGRRNTEAFF
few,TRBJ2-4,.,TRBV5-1,TGCGCCAGCAGCTTGGCCGCTTCGGGGGCCGGGGACATTCAGTACTTC,CASSLAASGAGDIQYF
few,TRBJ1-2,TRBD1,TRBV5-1,TGCGCCAGCAGACCGGGGACAGCGAAAAACTATGGCTACACCTTC,CASRPGTAKNYGYTF
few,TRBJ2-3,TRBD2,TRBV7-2,TGTGCCAGCAGTACACAAGCGGGAGAGTTAGATACGCAGTATTTT,CASSTQAGELDTQYF
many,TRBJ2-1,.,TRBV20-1,TGCAGTGCTGACTTTGGGGGGGGCAGCGATGAGCAGTTCTTC,CSADFGGGSDEQFF
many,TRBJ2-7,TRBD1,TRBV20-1,TGCAGCGTCCTTGGGACAGGATCCTACGAGCAGTACTTC,CSVLGTGSYEQYF
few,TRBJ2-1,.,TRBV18,TGTGCCAGCTCACCGGTACGCGAATACAATGAGCAGTTCTTC,CASSPVREYNEQFF
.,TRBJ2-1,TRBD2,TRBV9,TGTGCCAGCAGCGTCCTAGCGGGAGTGGATGAGCAGTTCTTC,CASSVLAGVDEQFF
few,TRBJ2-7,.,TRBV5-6,TGTGCCAGCAGCTTGGCTTTTGGGGGCGAGCAGTACTTC,CASSLAFGGEQYF
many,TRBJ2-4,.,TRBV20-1,TGCAGTGCAATGACTTCGAACAAAAACATTCAGTACTTC,CSAMTSNKNIQYF
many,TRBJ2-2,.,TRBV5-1,TGCGCCAGCAGCGGCAGGGAACTCGCGAACACCGGGGAGCTGTTTTTT,CASSGRELANTGELFF
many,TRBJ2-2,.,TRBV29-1,TGCAGCGTTGAAGCCTCGGGTCGGGGAAACACCGGGGAGCTGTTTTTT,CSVEASGRGNTGELFF
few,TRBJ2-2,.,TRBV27,TGTGCCAGCAACCCCGGGACTCCGAACACCGGGGAGCTGTTTTTT,CASNPGTPNTGELFF
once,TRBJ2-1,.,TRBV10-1,TGCGCCAGTGGGGAGGTAAACAATGAGCAGTTCTTC,CASGEVNNEQFF
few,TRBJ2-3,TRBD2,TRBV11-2,TGTGCCAGCAGCCTCACCGTAACACCAGCGGGGGATACGCAGTATTTT,CASSLTVTPAGDTQYF
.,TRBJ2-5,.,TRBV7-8,TGTGCCAGCAGCTTAGCGGGGGGCCACCAAGAGACCCAGTACTTC,CASSLAGGHQETQYF
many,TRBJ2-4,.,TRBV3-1,TGTGCCAGCAGCCAAGGACGGCTCAAGGCAGCCATAGCCAAAAACATTCAGTACTTC,CASSQGRLKAAIAKNIQYF
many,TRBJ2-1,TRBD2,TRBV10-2,TGCGCCAGCAGTGAGTTGTGGAGCGGGAGGCGCCCAGGGCAGTTCTTC,CASSELWSGRRPGQFF
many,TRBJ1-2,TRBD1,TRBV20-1,TGCAGTGCTACAACCGGGACAGGGGGCCGGGATGGCTACACCTTC,CSATTGTGGRDGYTF
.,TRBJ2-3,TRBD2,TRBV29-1,TGCTCGGGGGGGGTCGGCACAGATACGCAGTATTTT,CSGGVGTDTQYF
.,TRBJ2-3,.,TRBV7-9,TGTGCCAGCAGACAAAACACAGATACGCAGTATTTT,CASRQNTDTQYF
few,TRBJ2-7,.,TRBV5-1,TGCGCCAGCAGCTTGGATACGAGGTACGAGCAGTACTTC,CASSLDTRYEQYF
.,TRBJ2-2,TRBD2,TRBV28,TGTGCCAGCAGTTTAATTGTTTGGCGGCGGGAGTACACCGGGGAGCTGTTTTTT,CASSLIVWRREYTGELFF
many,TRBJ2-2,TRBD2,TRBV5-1,TGCGCCAGCAGCACCGGGACTAGTGGATTCGGGGAGCTGTTTTTT,CASSTGTSGFGELFF
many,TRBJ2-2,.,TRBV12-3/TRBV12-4,TGTGCCAGCAGTTTAAACTCTCCCCCCGCCGGGGAGCTGTTTTTT,CASSLNSPPAGELFF
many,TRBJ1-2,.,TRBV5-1,TGCGCCAGCAGCTTGACGGTTAACCTTAACTATGGCTACACCTTC,CASSLTVNLNYGYTF
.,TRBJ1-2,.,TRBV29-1,TGCAGCGTTGAGTCGGGCTATGGCTACACCTTC,CSVESGYGYTF
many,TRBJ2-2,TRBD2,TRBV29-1,TGCAGCGTTACAAGGGGTGGCGGGAGTTCCGGGGAGCTGTTTTTT,CSVTRGGGSSGELFF
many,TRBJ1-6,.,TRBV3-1,TGTGCCAGCAGCCTGGCAGGCCCTAATTCACCCCTCCACTTT,CASSLAGPNSPLHF
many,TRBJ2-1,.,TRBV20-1,TGCAGTGCTAGTGGCGGGCGCTCCTACAATGAGCAGTTCTTC,CSASGGRSYNEQFF
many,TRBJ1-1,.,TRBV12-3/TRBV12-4,TGTGCCAGCAGTTTGAGCTCGGCTGGGGGCACTGAAGCTTTCTTT,CASSLSSAGGTEAFF
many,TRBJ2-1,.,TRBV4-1,TGCGCCACAGGATCAGGGGAAACCTACAATGAGCAGTTCTTC,CATGSGETYNEQFF
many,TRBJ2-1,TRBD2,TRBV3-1,TGTGCCAGCAGCCAAGCGACTAGCGGGCACAATGAGCAGTTCTTC,CASSQATSGHNEQFF
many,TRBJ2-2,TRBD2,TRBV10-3,TGTGCCATCGGGCGGGGGGTCTCGGACACCGGGGAGCTGTTTTTT,CAIGRGVSDTGELFF
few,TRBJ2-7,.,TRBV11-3,TGTGCCAGCAGCTCGACTGAAACCTACGAGCAGTACTTC,CASSSTETYEQYF
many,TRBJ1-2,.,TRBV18,TGTGCCAGCTCTCCAGGCCCCAACCCGGGCGGCTACACCTTC,CASSPGPNPGGYTF
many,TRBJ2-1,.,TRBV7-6,TGTGCCAGCAGCTTCGACAGGACTCATGAGCAGTTCTTC,CASSFDRTHEQFF
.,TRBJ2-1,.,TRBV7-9,TGTGCCAGCAACTTCTTTAGCGGAAATGAGCAGTTCTTC,CASNFFSGNEQFF
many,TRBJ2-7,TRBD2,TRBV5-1,TGCGCCAGCAGAACTAGCGGGACCCACGAGCAGTACTTC,CASRTSGTHEQYF
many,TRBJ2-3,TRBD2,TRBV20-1,TGCAGTGCTAGAGATCATGCGGGAGTCTCAGATACGCAGTATTTT,CSARDHAGVSDTQYF
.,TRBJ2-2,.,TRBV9,TGTGCCAGCAGCGTTAGCCCCACAGCCCCCACCGGGGAGCTGTTTTTT,CASSVSPTAPTGELFF
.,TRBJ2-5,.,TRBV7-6,TGTGCCAGCAGCTTAGGTTTGGGGGGCCCCACTGTAGAGACCCAGTACTTC,CASSLGLGGPTVETQYF
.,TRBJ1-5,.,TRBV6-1,TGTGCCAGCAGACCAAGGGGGGCTAGCAATCACCCCCAGCATTTT,CASRPRGASNHPQHF
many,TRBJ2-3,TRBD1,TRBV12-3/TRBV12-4,TGTGCCAGCAGTTTAGGGACAGGGCCAGATACGCAGTATTTT,CASSLGTGPDTQYF
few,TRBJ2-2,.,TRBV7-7,TGTGCCAGCAGCCCAAGGGTGCACACCGGGGAGCTGTTTTTT,CASSPRVHTGELFF
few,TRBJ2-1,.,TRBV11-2,TGTGCCAGCAGCTTAAGTGGATTGCGGCACTCCTACAATGAGCAGTTCTTC,CASSLSGLRHSYNEQFF
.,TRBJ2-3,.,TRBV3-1,TGTGCCAGCAGCCAAGATGTGGAACTTCCGAACACAGATACGCAGTATTTT,CASSQDVELPNTDTQYF